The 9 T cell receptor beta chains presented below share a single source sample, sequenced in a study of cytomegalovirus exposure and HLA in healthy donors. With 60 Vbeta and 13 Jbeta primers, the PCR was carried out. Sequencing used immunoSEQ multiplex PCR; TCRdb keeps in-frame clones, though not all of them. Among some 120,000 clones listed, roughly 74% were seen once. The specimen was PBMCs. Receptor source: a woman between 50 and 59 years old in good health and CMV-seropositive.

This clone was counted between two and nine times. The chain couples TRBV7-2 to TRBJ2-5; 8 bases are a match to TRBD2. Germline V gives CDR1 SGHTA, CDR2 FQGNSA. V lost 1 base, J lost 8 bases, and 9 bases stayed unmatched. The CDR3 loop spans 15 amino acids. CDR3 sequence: CASSLDTSGARTQYF. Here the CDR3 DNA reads TGTGCCAGCAGCTTAGACACTAGCGGCGCCCGAACCCAGTACTTC.

The CDR3 sequence: CASSLGSQGPQYF. Here the CDR3 DNA reads TGTGCCAGCAGCTTAGGCTCCCAGGGGCCCCAGTACTTC. V is TRBV7-2 and J is TRBJ2-5; perhaps TRBD1 as D (6 bases). The germline V and J ends were trimmed by 1 base and 9 bases, with 12 bases remaining between them. CDR1 is SGHTA, CDR2 FQGNSA, per germline. The CDR3 covers 13 residues.

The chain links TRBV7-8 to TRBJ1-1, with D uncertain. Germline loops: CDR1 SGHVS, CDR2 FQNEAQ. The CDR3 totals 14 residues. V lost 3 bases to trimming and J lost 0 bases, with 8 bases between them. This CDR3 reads CASSFEHLNTEAFF. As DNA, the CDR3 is TGTGCCAGCAGCTTCGAACACCTGAACACTGAAGCTTTCTTT.

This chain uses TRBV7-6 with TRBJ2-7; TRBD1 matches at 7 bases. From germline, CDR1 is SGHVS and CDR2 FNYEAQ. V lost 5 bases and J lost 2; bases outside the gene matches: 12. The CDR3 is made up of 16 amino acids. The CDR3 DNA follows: TGTGCCAGCAGCGATCCTTACGGGACAGAAGCCTACGAGCAGTACTTC. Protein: CASSDPYGTEAYEQYF.

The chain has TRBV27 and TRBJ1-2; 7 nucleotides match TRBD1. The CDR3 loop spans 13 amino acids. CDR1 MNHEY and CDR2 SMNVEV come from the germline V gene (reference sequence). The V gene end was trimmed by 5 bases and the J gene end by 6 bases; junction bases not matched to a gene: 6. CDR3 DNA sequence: TGTGCCAGCAGTCGGGACAGACTAGATGGCTACACCTTC. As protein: CASSRDRLDGYTF.

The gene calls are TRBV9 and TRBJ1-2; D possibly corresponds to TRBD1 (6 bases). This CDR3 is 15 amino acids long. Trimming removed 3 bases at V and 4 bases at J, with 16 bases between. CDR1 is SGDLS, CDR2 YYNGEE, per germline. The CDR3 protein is CASSATVAGVYGYTF. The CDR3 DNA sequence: TGTGCCAGCAGCGCCACTGTAGCAGGGGTCTATGGCTACACCTTC.

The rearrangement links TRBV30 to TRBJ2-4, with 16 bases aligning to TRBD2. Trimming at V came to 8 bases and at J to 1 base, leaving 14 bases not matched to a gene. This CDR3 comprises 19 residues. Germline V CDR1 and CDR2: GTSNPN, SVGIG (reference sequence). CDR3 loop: CAGAQGLAGGLRAKNIQYF. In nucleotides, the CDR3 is TGTGCCGGGGCCCAGGGACTAGCGGGGGGGCTGAGGGCCAAAAACATTCAGTACTTC.

CDR3 residues: CASSLSSGGSTDTQYF. CDR3 nucleotides: TGTGCCAGCAGCTTGTCTAGCGGGGGGAGCACAGATACGCAGTATTTT. The chain uses TRBV5-5 and TRBJ2-3, with 11 bases identical to TRBD2. CDR3 size: 16 residues. V shed 1 base and J 0 bases; nucleotides not matched to a gene: 1. Germline V CDR1 and CDR2: SGHKS, YYEKEE (reference sequence).

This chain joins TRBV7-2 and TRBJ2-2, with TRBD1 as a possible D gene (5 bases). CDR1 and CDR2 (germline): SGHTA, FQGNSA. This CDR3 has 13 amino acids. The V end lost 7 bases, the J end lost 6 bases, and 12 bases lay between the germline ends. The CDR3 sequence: CASMAQAAGELFF. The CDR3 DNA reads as TGTGCCAGCATGGCACAGGCTGCCGGGGAGCTGTTTTTT.